This T cell receptor (beta chain) was recovered during a study of shared clonotypes between healthy human individuals. Germline loops: CDR1 SGHRS, CDR2 YFSETQ. The CDR3 extends over 16 amino acids. Germline trimming cut 0 bases from V and 2 bases from J; bases unmatched to any gene: 8. Here immunoSEQ multiplex PCR was the method, and the copy in TCRdb shows in-frame clones only, minus some. The sample includes some 2,500,000 clones, over 85% seen only once; the top ten take about 0.39%. A single count supports this clone. Sequencing input: naive CD4+ T cells from PBMCs. Noted subset: CD45RA+ positively selected. This sequence was found in a man younger than 35 in good health. Some clones in this sample may be carry-over from other donors' samples. The rearrangement joins TRBV5-1 to TRBJ2-7, with TRBD2 matching over 7 bases. The CDR3 sequence is CASSLAAGGTTYEQYF. The CDR3 region has the DNA TGCGCCAGCAGCTTGGCGGCTGGGGGGACTACCTACGAGCAGTACTTC.